This T cell receptor beta chain is from a study of tumor and adjacent non-tumor tissue in lung cancer. Three rounds of nested PCR, following a modified ARM-PCR protocol, produced the TCRbeta library. TCRdb re-analysed the multiplex PCR reads in MiXCR, keeping a single row per CDR3 protein. The repertoire holds 85,000 to 100,000 distinct CDR3 sequences, with about 72% as singletons. Germline CDR1 reads KGHDR; CDR2 reads SFDVKD. This CDR3 has 13 residues. This sample's RNA came from whole unsorted tissue. On this clonotype itself: The junction does not match germline at one end; this may be a read error.

The source is a man between 60 and 75 years old with non-small cell lung cancer. V usage is TRBV24-1 and J usage is TRBJ1-2; 7 bases match TRBD1. The sequencing input was lung tumor tissue. CDR3 region: CATSYNRGYGYTF. The CDR3 nucleotides are TGTGCTACCAGTTATAACAGGGGCTATGGCTACACCTTC.